What follows are 18 T cell receptor beta chains derived from one specimen sequenced in a study of cytomegalovirus exposure and HLA in healthy donors. Researchers ran the PCR with 60 Vbeta and 13 Jbeta primers. Method: immunoSEQ multiplex PCR; TCRdb's copy keeps in-frame clones and lacks some. Of about 90,000 clones in the sample, roughly 74% were seen once. Sequencing used PBMCs. The receptors shown here come from a woman under 30 in good health and CMV-seropositive.

The genes are TRBV27 and TRBJ2-7, with D possibly being TRBD2 (6 bases). Trimming took off 5 bases at V and 3 bases at J, with 17 bases between the two ends. This CDR3 is built from 15 residues. Germline V gene data show CDR1 as MNHEY and CDR2 as SMNVEV (reference sequence). This CDR3 reads CASSRIDMGGYEQYF. CDR3 nucleotide sequence: TGTGCCAGCAGTCGAATTGACATGGGGGGCTACGAGCAGTACTTC.

This rearrangement joins TRBV10-3 to TRBJ2-6, with a possible D match to TRBD1 (5 bases). Trimming took off 10 bases at V and 4 bases at J, with 11 bases between the two ends. Germline V CDR1 and CDR2: ENHRY, SYGVKD. The CDR3 is made up of 13 amino acids. CDR3 bases: TGTGCCACCCAGGGTTCCGGGGCCAACGTCCTGACTTTC. Protein product: CATQGSGANVLTF.

This clone was counted once. The CDR3 DNA is TGTGCCAGCAGCGACGGCGGGGGGGCCGGGGCCAACGTCCTGACTTTC. It translates to CASSDGGGAGANVLTF. The genes are TRBV9 and TRBJ2-6; 9 positions agree with TRBD2. The germline V gene has CDR1 SGDLS and CDR2 YYNGEE. V lost 3 bases, J lost 4 bases, and 5 bases stayed unmatched. The CDR3 has 16 amino acids. Together with reference TRBV9 and TRBJ2-6, the CDR3 gives the full variable domain: DSGVTQTPKHLITATGQRVTLRCSPRSGDLSVYWYQQSLDQGLQFLIQYYNGEERAKGNILERFSAQQFPDLHSELNLSSLELGDSALYFCASSDGGGAGANVLTFGAGSRLTVL.

The chain combines TRBV12-5 with TRBJ2-1; 7 positions agree with TRBD2. Trimming removed 7 bases from V and 2 bases from J; junction bases left unmatched: 8. The CDR3 totals 15 residues. Germline CDR1 reads LGHNT; CDR2 reads FRNRAP. Here the CDR3 DNA reads TGTGCTAGTGCTACTCGGGGGGAGCCCTACAATGAGCAGTTCTTC. It is translated as CASATRGEPYNEQFF.

The genes are TRBV9 and TRBJ2-2; no reliable D call. With 4 bases removed from V and 1 base from J, the gap between germline ends came to 11 bases. The CDR3 covers 15 residues. The germline V gene has CDR1 SGDLS and CDR2 YYNGEE. The CDR3 region is CASSNGRLNTGELFF. The CDR3 DNA sequence: TGTGCCAGCAGCAACGGCAGGTTGAACACCGGGGAGCTGTTTTTT.

V is TRBV9 and J is TRBJ1-2; D may be TRBD1 (6 bases). CDR1 is SGDLS and CDR2 is YYNGEE in the germline V gene. The CDR3 has 14 residues. V was clipped by 0 bases and J by 10 bases, with 16 bases between them. The CDR3 sequence is CASSVDGQSLDYTF. DNA of the CDR3: TGTGCCAGCAGCGTAGATGGACAGTCTTTGGACTACACCTTC.

This chain uses TRBV18 with TRBJ1-1; tentative D call: TRBD1 (5 bases). There are 16 residues in the CDR3. The ends were cut back, 4 bases at V and 1 base at J, with 16 bases in the middle. Germline values: CDR1 KGHSH, CDR2 LQKENI. CDR3 nucleotide sequence: TGTGCCAGCTCACGGGCTGTCGGGGGTGCGAACACTGAAGCTTTCTTT. Its translation: CASSRAVGGANTEAFF.

The chain carries TRBV6-1 and TRBJ1-2; 9 bases are shared with TRBD1. V shed 3 bases, J shed 2 bases, and the junction held 7 bases outside the gene matches. Germline V gene lookup returns CDR1 MNHNS and CDR2 SASEGT. The length of the CDR3 is 16 residues. CDR3 DNA sequence: TGTGCCAGCAGTGACCGGGACAGGGTAACGAACTATGGCTACACCTTC. Amino acids: CASSDRDRVTNYGYTF.

Ten or more counts support this clone. The V and J genes are TRBV7-8 and TRBJ1-5; D is possibly TRBD1 (5 bases). This CDR3 has 15 amino acids. V was clipped by 2 bases and J by 3 bases, with 11 bases between them. Germline V gene sequence: CDR1 SGHVS, CDR2 FQNEAQ. This CDR3 is CASSLFGGFNQPQHF. CDR3 in DNA: TGTGCCAGCAGCTTATTCGGGGGTTTCAATCAGCCCCAGCATTTT.

This clone was seen a few times. This chain uses TRBV6-1 with TRBJ2-5; D might be TRBD1 (5 bases). This CDR3 has 13 amino acids. CDR1 and CDR2 (germline): MNHNS, SASEGT. V dropped 6 bases and J dropped 1 base, with 9 bases sitting between them. CDR3 in DNA: TGTGCCAGCAGGGCAGGGTCCCAAGAGACCCAGTACTTC. Translating it yields CASRAGSQETQYF.

The chain has TRBV18 and TRBJ2-5; D is perhaps TRBD1 (6 bases). This CDR3 has 15 residues. The V and J ends lost 5 bases and 1 base respectively, with 14 bases between them. In germline, CDR1 is KGHSH, CDR2 LQKENI. CDR3 sequence (DNA): TGTGCCAGCTCATCCCGGCAGGGGACCCAAGAGACCCAGTACTTC. Translated, it gives CASSSRQGTQETQYF. Full variable domain (outside the CDR3, taken from reference TRBV18 and TRBJ2-5): NAGVMQNPRHLVRRRGQEARLRCSPMKGHSHVYWYRQLPEEGLKFMVYLQKENIIDESGMPKERFSAEFPKEGPSILRIQQVVRGDSAAYFCASSSRQGTQETQYFGPGTRLLVL.

The gene calls are TRBV5-1 and TRBJ1-1, with 9 bases fitting TRBD1. The CDR3 loop spans 13 amino acids. Trimming took 2 bases from V and 10 from J; bases not matched to a gene: 6. In germline, CDR1 is SGHRS, CDR2 YFSETQ. The CDR3: CASSFPGQGRAFF. The DNA for the CDR3 is TGCGCCAGCAGCTTTCCAGGACAGGGGAGAGCTTTCTTT.

The V and J genes are TRBV7-8 and TRBJ1-1; D remains ambiguous. This CDR3 has 16 amino acids. CDR1 is SGHVS and CDR2 is FQNEAQ in the germline V gene. V was trimmed by 6 bases and J by 0 bases, leaving 17 bases between them. The CDR3 region is CASRVGGPGVNTEAFF. The CDR3 DNA is TGTGCCAGCAGGGTGGGAGGGCCCGGGGTGAACACTGAAGCTTTCTTT.

The V gene is TRBV7-2, the J gene TRBJ2-5; 8 nucleotides match TRBD2. The germline CDR1 and CDR2 sequences are SGHTA and FQGNSA. The J segment lost 5 bases and the V segment lost 4 bases, leaving 6 bases of the junction unmatched. The CDR3 has 14 amino acids. CDR3 bases: TGTGCCAGCAGCTCTGGGACTAGGACTGAGACCCAGTACTTC. This translates into CASSSGTRTETQYF.

The DNA of the CDR3 is TGTGCCAGCAGCTTAGCGGGACAGGGGCCCTCTGGGGCCAACGTCCTGACTTTC. Translating gives CASSLAGQGPSGANVLTF. The gene calls are TRBV7-9 and TRBJ2-6; 10 positions agree with TRBD1. Germline V CDR1 and CDR2: SEHNR, FQNEAQ (reference sequence). The V segment lost 0 bases and the J segment 0 bases; nucleotides outside the gene matches: 2. This CDR3 region has 18 residues.

This rearrangement joins TRBV4-3 to TRBJ2-7, with TRBD1 identical over 7 bases. The trim removed 1 base at V and 6 bases at J, leaving 9 bases unmatched. CDR3 size: 15 residues. In germline, CDR1 is LGHNA, CDR2 YSLEER. DNA for the CDR3: TGCGCCAGCAGCCAAGGGGACAGCATAGAGCGCGAGCAGTACTTC. It yields the protein CASSQGDSIEREQYF.

The rearrangement links TRBV11-2 to TRBJ1-2, with D possibly being TRBD1 (6 bases). The CDR3 covers 13 residues. V lost 2 bases and J lost 6, with 10 bases in between. CDR1 and CDR2 (germline): SGHAT, FQNNGV. The CDR3 bases are TGTGCCAGCAGCTTACAGGGGTTCAATGGCTACACCTTC. Protein sequence: CASSLQGFNGYTF.

There are a few counts of this clone. A read error may account for a junction end that differs from germline. The CDR3 here is CASRELQNLGQTNF. CDR3 bases: TGTGCCAGTAGAGAACTACAGAACCTGGGACAGACCAATTTT. The chain recombines TRBV19 with TRBJ1-3; 7 bases are a match to TRBD1. Germline CDR1 and CDR2: LNHDA and SQIVND (reference sequence). The CDR3 sequence is 14 residues long.